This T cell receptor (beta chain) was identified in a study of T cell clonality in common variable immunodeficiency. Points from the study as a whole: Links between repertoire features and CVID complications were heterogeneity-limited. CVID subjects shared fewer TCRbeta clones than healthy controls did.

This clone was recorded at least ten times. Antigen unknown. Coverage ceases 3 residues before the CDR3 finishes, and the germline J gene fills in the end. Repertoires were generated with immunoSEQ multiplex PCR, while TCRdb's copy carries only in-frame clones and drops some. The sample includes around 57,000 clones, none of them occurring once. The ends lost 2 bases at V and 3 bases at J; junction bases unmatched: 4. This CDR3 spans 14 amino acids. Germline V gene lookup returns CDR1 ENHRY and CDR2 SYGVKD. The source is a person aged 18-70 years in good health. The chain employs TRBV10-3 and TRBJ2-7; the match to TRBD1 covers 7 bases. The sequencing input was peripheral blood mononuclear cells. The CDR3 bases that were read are TGTGCCATCAGTGAGGACAGGGAAAGCTACGAG. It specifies CAISEDRESYE. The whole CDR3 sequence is CAISEDRESYEQYF.